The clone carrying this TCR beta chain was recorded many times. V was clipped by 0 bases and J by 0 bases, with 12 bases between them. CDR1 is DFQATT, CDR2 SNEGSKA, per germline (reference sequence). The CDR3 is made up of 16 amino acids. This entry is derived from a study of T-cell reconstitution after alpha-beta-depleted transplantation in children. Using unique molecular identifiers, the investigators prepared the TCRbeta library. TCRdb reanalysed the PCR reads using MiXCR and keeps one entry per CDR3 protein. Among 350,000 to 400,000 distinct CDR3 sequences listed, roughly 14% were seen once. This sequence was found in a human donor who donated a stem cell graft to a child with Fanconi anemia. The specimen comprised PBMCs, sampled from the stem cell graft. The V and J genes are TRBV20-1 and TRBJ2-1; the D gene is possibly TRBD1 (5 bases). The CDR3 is CSARDPQGSSYNEQFF. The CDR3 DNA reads TGCAGTGCTAGAGATCCTCAGGGAAGCTCCTACAATGAGCAGTTCTTC.